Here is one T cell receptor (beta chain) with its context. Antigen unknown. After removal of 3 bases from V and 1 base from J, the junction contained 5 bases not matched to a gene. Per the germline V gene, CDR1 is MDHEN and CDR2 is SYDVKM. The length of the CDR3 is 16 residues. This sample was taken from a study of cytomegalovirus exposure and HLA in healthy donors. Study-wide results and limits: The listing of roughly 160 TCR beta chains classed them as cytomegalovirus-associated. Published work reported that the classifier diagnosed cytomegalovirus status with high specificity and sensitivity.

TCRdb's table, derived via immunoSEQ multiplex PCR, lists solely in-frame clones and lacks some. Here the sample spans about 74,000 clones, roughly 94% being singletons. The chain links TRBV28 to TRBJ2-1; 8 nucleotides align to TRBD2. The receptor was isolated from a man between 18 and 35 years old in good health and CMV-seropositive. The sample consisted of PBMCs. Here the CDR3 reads CASSFVGTRSYNEQFF. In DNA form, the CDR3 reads TGTGCCAGCAGTTTCGTCGGGACTAGATCCTACAATGAGCAGTTCTTC.